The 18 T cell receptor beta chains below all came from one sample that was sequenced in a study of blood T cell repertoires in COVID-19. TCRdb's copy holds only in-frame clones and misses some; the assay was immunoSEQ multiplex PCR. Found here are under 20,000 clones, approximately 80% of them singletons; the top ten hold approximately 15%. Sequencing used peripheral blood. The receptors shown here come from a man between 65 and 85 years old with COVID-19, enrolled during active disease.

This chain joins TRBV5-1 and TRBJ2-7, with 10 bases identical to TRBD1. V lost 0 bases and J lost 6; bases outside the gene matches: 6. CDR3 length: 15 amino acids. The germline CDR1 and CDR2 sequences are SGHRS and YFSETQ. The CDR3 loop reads CASSLATGQGPEQYF. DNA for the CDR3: TGCGCCAGCAGCTTGGCCACGGGACAGGGGCCCGAGCAGTACTTC.

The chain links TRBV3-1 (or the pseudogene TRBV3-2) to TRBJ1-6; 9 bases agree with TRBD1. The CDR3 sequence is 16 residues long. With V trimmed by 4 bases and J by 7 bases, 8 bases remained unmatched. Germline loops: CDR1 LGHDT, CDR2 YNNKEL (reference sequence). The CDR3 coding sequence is TGTGCCAGCAGCCCCTCCCCGGGACAGGGAAATTCACCCCTCCACTTT. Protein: CASSPSPGQGNSPLHF.

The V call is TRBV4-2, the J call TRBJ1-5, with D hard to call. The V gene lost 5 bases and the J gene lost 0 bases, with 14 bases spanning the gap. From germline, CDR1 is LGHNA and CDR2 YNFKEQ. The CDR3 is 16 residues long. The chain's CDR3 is CASSSTVHHSNQPQHF. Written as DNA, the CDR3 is TGTGCCAGCAGCTCCACTGTCCACCATAGCAATCAGCCCCAGCATTTT.

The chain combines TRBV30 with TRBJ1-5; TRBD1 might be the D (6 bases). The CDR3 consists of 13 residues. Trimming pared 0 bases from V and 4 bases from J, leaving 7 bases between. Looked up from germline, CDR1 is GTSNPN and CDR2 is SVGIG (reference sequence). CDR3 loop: CAWSVQGNQPQHF. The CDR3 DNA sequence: TGTGCCTGGAGTGTCCAGGGGAATCAGCCCCAGCATTTT. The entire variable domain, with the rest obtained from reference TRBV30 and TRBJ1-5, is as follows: SQTIHQWPATLVQPVGSPLSLECTVEGTSNPNLYWYRQAAGRGLQLLFYSVGIGQISSEVPQNLSASRPQDRQFILSSKKLLLSDSGFYLCAWSVQGNQPQHFGDGTRLSIL.

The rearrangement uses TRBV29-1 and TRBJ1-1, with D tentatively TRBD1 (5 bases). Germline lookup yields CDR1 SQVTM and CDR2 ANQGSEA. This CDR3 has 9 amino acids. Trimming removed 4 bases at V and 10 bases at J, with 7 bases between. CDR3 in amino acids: CSVAGGAFF. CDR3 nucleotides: TGCAGCGTTGCGGGGGGAGCTTTCTTT.

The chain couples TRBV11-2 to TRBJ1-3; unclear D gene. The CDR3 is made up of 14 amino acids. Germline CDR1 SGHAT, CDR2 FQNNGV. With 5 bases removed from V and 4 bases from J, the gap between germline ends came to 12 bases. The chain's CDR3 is CASSAGLAGNTIYF. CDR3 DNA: TGTGCCAGCAGCGCGGGCCTAGCGGGAAACACCATATATTTT.

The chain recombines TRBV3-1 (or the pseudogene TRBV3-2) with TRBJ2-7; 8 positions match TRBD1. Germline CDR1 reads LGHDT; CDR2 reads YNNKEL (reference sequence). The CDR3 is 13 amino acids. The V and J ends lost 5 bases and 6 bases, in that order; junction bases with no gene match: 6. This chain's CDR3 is CASSGQGVSEQYF. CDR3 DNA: TGTGCCAGCAGCGGACAGGGAGTCTCCGAGCAGTACTTC.

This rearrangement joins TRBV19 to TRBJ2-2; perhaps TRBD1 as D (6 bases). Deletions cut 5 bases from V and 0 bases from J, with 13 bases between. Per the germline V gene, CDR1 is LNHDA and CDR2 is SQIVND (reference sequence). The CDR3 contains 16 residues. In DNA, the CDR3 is TGTGCCAGTAGTCGGAGACAGGAATCGAACACCGGGGAGCTGTTTTTT. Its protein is CASSRRQESNTGELFF. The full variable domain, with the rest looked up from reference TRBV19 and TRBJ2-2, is DGGITQSPKYLFRKEGQNVTLSCEQNLNHDAMYWYRQDPGQGLRLIYYSQIVNDFQKGDIAEGYSVSREKKESFPLTVTSAQKNPTAFYLCASSRRQESNTGELFFGEGSRLTVL.

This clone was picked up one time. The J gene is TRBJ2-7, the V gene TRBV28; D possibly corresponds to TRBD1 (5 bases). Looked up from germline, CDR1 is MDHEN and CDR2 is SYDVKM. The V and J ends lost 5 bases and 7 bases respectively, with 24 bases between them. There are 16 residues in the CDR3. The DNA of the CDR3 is TGTGCCAGCAGTACCCATTGGACACTCCAGAACTCAGAGCAGTACTTC. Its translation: CASSTHWTLQNSEQYF.

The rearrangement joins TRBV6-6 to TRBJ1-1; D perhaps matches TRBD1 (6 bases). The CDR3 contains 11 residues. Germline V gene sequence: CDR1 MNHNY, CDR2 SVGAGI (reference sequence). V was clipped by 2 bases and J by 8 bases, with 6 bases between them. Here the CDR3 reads CASSYGGEAFF. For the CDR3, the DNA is TGTGCCAGCAGTTACGGGGGCGAAGCTTTCTTT.

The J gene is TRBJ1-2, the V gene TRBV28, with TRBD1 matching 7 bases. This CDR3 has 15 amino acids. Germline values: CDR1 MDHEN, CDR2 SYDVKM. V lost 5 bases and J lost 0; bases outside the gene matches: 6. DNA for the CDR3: TGTGCCAGCAGTCCTCCGGGACAGACTAACTATGGCTACACCTTC. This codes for CASSPPGQTNYGYTF.

Here the CDR3 DNA reads TGTGCCAGCAGCTCGGAGGGATGGAACACTGAAGCTTTCTTT. This sequence encodes CASSSEGWNTEAFF. The J gene is TRBJ1-1, the V gene TRBV7-8; D is unresolved. From germline, CDR1 is SGHVS and CDR2 FQNEAQ. The CDR3 is made up of 14 amino acids. V was clipped by 4 bases and J by 1 base, with 10 bases between them.

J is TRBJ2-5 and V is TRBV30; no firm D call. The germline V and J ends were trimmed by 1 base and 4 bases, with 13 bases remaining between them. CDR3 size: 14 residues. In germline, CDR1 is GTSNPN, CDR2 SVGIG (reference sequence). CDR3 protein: CAWSDREIPETQYF. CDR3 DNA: TGTGCCTGGAGTGACAGAGAGATTCCAGAGACCCAGTACTTC. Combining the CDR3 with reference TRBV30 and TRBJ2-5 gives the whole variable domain SQTIHQWPATLVQPVGSPLSLECTVEGTSNPNLYWYRQAAGRGLQLLFYSVGIGQISSEVPQNLSASRPQDRQFILSSKKLLLSDSGFYLCAWSDREIPETQYFGPGTRLLVL.

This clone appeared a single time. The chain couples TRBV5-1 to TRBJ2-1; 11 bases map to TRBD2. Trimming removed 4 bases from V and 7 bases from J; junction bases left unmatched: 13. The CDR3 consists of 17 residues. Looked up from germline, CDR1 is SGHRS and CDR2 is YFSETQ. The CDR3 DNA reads TGCGCCAGCAGCCCCCCCTACCTAGCGGGAGGTCTTAATGAGCAGTTCTTC. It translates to CASSPPYLAGGLNEQFF.

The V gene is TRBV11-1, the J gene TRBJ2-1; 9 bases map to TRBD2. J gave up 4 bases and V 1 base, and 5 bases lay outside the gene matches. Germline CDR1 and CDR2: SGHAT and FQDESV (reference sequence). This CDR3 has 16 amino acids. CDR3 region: CASSLGSGRQYNEQFF. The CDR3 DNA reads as TGTGCCAGCAGCTTAGGCAGCGGGAGGCAGTACAATGAGCAGTTCTTC.

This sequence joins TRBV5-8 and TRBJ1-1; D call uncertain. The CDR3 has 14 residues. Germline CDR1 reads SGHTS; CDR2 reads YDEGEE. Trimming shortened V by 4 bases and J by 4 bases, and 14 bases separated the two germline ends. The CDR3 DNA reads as TGTGCCAGCAGCCCGAGGGCCGCGCGCACTGAAGCTTTCTTT. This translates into CASSPRAARTEAFF.

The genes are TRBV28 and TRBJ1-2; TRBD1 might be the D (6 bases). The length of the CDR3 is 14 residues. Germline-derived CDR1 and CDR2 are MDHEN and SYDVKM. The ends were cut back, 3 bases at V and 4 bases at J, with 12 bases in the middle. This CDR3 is CASSFGGGAYGYTF. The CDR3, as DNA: TGTGCCAGCAGTTTCGGGGGGGGCGCCTATGGCTACACCTTC.

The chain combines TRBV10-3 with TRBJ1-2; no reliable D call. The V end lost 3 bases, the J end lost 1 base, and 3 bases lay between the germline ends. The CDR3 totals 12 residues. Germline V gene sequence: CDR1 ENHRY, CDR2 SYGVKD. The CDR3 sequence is CAISDSNYGYTF. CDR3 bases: TGTGCCATCAGTGACAGTAACTATGGCTACACCTTC.